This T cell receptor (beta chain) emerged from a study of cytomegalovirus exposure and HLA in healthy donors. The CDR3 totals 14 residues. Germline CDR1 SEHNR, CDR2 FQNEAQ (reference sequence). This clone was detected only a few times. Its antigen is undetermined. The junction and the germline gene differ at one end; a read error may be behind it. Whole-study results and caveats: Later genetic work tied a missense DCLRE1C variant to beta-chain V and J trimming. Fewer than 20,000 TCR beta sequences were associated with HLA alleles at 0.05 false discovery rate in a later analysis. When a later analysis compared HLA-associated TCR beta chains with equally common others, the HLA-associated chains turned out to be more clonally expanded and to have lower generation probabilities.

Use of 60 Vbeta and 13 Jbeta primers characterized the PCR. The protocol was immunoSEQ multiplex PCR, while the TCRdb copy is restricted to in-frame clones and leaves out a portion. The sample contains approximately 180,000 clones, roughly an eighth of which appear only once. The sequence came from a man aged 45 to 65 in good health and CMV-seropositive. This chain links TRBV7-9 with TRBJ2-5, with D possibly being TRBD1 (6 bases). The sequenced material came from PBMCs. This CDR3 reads CASKINQGQEAQYF. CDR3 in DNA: TGTGCCAGCAAGATAAATCAGGGGCAAGAGGCCCAGTACTTC.